This T cell receptor beta chain was sequenced during a study of long-term antiretroviral therapy in people with HIV. Study background: The study's earliest collections predate the 2015 immediate-ART recommendation by about a decade. The study's findings and limits: HIV repertoires spanned tighter CDR3 length ranges than controls did. With ART, diversity went up but was still lower than in transplant donor controls.

This was the immunoSEQ v3.0 assay at survey level. The repertoire was sequenced with immunoSEQ multiplex PCR; TCRdb's copy has only in-frame clones and lacks some. The table has about 28,000 clones, about 83% seen once. This clone occurred once. Its antigen is unidentified. Every specimen held between about 0.9-11 million cryopreserved PBMC. These were thawed and washed before DNA extraction. The CDR3 runs 15 residues. Trimming removed 0 bases at V and 0 bases at J, with 6 bases between. Per the germline V gene, CDR1 is LNHDA and CDR2 is SQIVND (reference sequence). This receptor was obtained from a man younger than 35 with HIV. The material was unsorted PBMCs, obtained 0.4 years after starting antiretroviral therapy. The J gene is TRBJ1-5, the V gene TRBV19; D call uncertain. The CDR3 is CASSIDRNSNQPQHF. The CDR3 DNA sequence: TGTGCCAGTAGTATAGATAGGAATAGCAATCAGCCCCAGCATTTT.